These 17 T cell receptor beta chains were all obtained from the same sample, sequenced in a study of blood T cell repertoires in COVID-19. TCRdb's table, derived via immunoSEQ multiplex PCR, lists solely in-frame clones and lacks some. The data show 250,000 to 300,000 clones, around 84% seen once. The sequenced sample consisted of PBMCs or T cells enriched from blood (not recorded which). These TCRs come from a man aged 18 to 30 who had recovered from COVID-19.

The chain recombines TRBV25-1 with TRBJ2-7; TRBD1 matches at 7 bases. Germline values: CDR1 MGHDK, CDR2 SYGVNS. V was pared by 3 bases and J by 5 bases, with 7 bases of the junction left unmatched. The CDR3 runs 14 residues. The CDR3 here is CASSDTGANDEQYF. In nucleotides, the CDR3 is TGTGCCAGCAGTGATACAGGGGCGAATGACGAGCAGTACTTC.

The chain is built from TRBV19 and TRBJ1-5; perhaps TRBD1 as D (6 bases). CDR3 length: 14 residues. The germline V gene has CDR1 LNHDA and CDR2 SQIVND (reference sequence). Trimming removed 6 bases at V and 0 bases at J, with 9 bases between. The CDR3 sequence is CASRTGYSNQPQHF. The CDR3 nucleotides are TGTGCCAGTAGAACAGGGTATAGCAATCAGCCCCAGCATTTT. Full variable domain (remainder filled in from reference TRBV19 and TRBJ1-5): DGGITQSPKYLFRKEGQNVTLSCEQNLNHDAMYWYRQDPGQGLRLIYYSQIVNDFQKGDIAEGYSVSREKKESFPLTVTSAQKNPTAFYLCASRTGYSNQPQHFGDGTRLSIL.

This rearrangement joins TRBV7-9 to TRBJ2-6, with unresolved D. V lost 1 base, J lost 0 bases, and 4 bases lay in between. The CDR3 loop spans 15 amino acids. Germline CDR1 SEHNR, CDR2 FQNEAQ (reference sequence). The CDR3: CASSLDNSGANVLTF. In DNA form, the CDR3 reads TGTGCCAGCAGCTTAGACAACTCTGGGGCCAACGTCCTGACTTTC.

The chain combines TRBV19 with TRBJ1-5; 8 bases align to TRBD1. This CDR3 region has 17 residues. Unmatched junction bases numbered 8, after V lost 4 bases and J lost 0 bases. Germline V gives CDR1 LNHDA, CDR2 SQIVND (reference sequence). CDR3 loop: CASSNTQGGLSNQPQHF. CDR3 DNA: TGTGCCAGTAGTAATACACAGGGGGGACTTAGCAATCAGCCCCAGCATTTT.

The chain couples TRBV7-2 to TRBJ2-7, with 8 bases aligning to TRBD2. The CDR3 totals 15 residues. Looked up from germline, CDR1 is SGHTA and CDR2 is FQGNSA. V lost 3 bases and J lost 3; bases outside the gene matches: 7. The chain's CDR3 is CASSLTLAADYEQYF. CDR3 DNA: TGTGCCAGCAGCTTGACACTAGCGGCGGACTACGAGCAGTACTTC.

This chain uses TRBV18 with TRBJ2-7, with 14 bases lining up with TRBD2. Per the germline V gene, CDR1 is KGHSH and CDR2 is LQKENI. V shed 3 bases, J shed 4 bases, and the junction held 5 bases outside the gene matches. The CDR3 covers 16 residues. The CDR3 region is CASSPRGLAGGYEQYF. DNA for the CDR3: TGTGCCAGCTCACCCCGCGGACTAGCGGGAGGTTACGAGCAGTACTTC.

The chain links TRBV15 to TRBJ2-5, with D maybe TRBD2 (5 bases). This CDR3 has 14 amino acids. Trimming left V 5 bases short and J 2 bases short, with 12 bases between. Germline V gene data show CDR1 as LNHNV and CDR2 as YYDKDF (reference sequence). DNA for the CDR3: TGTGCCACCAGCGGCGGGCCGAATCAAGAGACCCAGTACTTC. Its protein is CATSGGPNQETQYF.

This chain connects TRBV6-5 to TRBJ2-1; 8 bases fit TRBD2. CDR3 size: 16 residues. J gave up 2 bases and V 2 bases, and 5 bases lay outside the gene matches. Looked up from germline, CDR1 is MNHEY and CDR2 is SVGAGI. CDR3 bases: TGTGCCAGCAGTTACGAAGGCGGGGGGCCCTACAATGAGCAGTTCTTC. It yields the protein CASSYEGGGPYNEQFF.

This clone was picked up one time. The chain employs TRBV14 and TRBJ2-1, with 9 bases matching TRBD2. This CDR3 contains 16 residues. Germline-derived CDR1 and CDR2 are SGHDN and FVKESK. The V gene end was trimmed by 4 bases and the J gene end by 3 bases; junction bases not matched to a gene: 7. The CDR3 nucleotides are TGTGCCAGCAGCCTCTTAGCGGGAGTCGTCTACAATGAGCAGTTCTTC. As protein: CASSLLAGVVYNEQFF. The full variable domain, with the rest looked up from reference TRBV14 and TRBJ2-1, is EAGVTQFPSHSVIEKGQTVTLRCDPISGHDNLYWYRRVMGKEIKFLLHFVKESKQDESGMPNNRFLAERTGGTYSTLKVQPAELEDSGVYFCASSLLAGVVYNEQFFGPGTRLTVL.

This chain connects TRBV4-2 to TRBJ1-1; no definite D call. Trimming pared 3 bases from V and 0 bases from J, leaving 11 bases between. In germline, CDR1 is LGHNA, CDR2 YNFKEQ. The CDR3 runs 15 residues. CDR3: CASSQHTEMNTEAFF. The CDR3 nucleotides are TGTGCCAGCAGCCAGCATACAGAGATGAACACTGAAGCTTTCTTT.

V usage is TRBV5-1 and J usage is TRBJ2-6; the D gene is possibly TRBD1 (6 bases). This CDR3 has 16 residues. Trimming took off 4 bases at V and 0 bases at J, with 11 bases between the two ends. CDR1 and CDR2 from the germline V gene are SGHRS and YFSETQ. For the CDR3, the DNA is TGCGCCAGCAGCCCAGGACAGATCTCTGGGGCCAACGTCCTGACTTTC. Encoded protein: CASSPGQISGANVLTF.

The CDR3 sequence is CASSYFSGSNTGELFF. CDR3 DNA sequence: TGTGCCAGCAGCTACTTTAGCGGGAGTAACACCGGGGAGCTGTTTTTT. The genes are TRBV11-2 and TRBJ2-2, with 9 nucleotides matching TRBD2. This CDR3 is 16 amino acids long. Germline trimming cut 4 bases from V and 2 bases from J; bases unmatched to any gene: 5. Germline-derived CDR1 and CDR2 are SGHAT and FQNNGV.

The DNA for the CDR3 is TGCGCCAGCAGCCAAGCAGGGCCTGGGGCCAACGTCCTGACTTTC. Protein product: CASSQAGPGANVLTF. The chain links TRBV4-1 to TRBJ2-6; D is possibly TRBD1 (5 bases). Per germline, CDR1 MGHRA and CDR2 YSYEKL. V shed 1 base and J shed 2 bases, with 6 bases lying between them. The CDR3 spans 15 residues.

The chain couples TRBV2 to TRBJ2-1; D is possibly TRBD2 (6 bases). The length of the CDR3 is 13 residues. Germline V CDR1 and CDR2: SNHLY, FYNNEI. V lost 8 bases to trimming and J lost 8 bases, with 16 bases between them. The CDR3 spells CASDDRGGDEQFF. The CDR3 DNA follows: TGTGCCAGCGATGATAGAGGAGGGGATGAGCAGTTCTTC.

V gene TRBV5-4 combines with J gene TRBJ2-3; unclear D gene. This CDR3 has 13 amino acids. Germline V gives CDR1 SGHNT, CDR2 YYREEE (reference sequence). Deletions cut 4 bases from V and 6 bases from J, with 12 bases between. The CDR3 protein is CASSKEHVDTQYF. The CDR3 nucleotides are TGTGCCAGCAGCAAAGAACACGTGGATACGCAGTATTTT. Filled out from reference TRBV5-4 and TRBJ2-3, the complete variable domain reads ETGVTQSPTHLIKTRGQQVTLRCSSQSGHNTVSWYQQALGQGPQFIFQYYREEENGRGNFPPRFSGLQFPNYSSELNVNALELDDSALYLCASSKEHVDTQYFGPGTRLTVL.

V usage is TRBV5-4 and J usage is TRBJ2-3; 8 positions agree with TRBD2. The germline V gene encodes CDR1 SGHNT and CDR2 YYREEE (reference sequence). The J segment lost 3 bases and the V segment lost 0 bases, leaving 9 bases of the junction unmatched. This CDR3 comprises 17 residues. The CDR3 spells CASSLGGVAGRTDTQYF. CDR3 DNA sequence: TGTGCCAGCAGCTTGGGAGGAGTAGCGGGGAGAACAGATACGCAGTATTTT.

V gene TRBV30 combines with J gene TRBJ1-5, with D maybe TRBD1 (6 bases). CDR1 and CDR2 (germline): GTSNPN, SVGIG (reference sequence). CDR3 size: 14 residues. The germline V and J ends were trimmed by 4 bases and 4 bases, with 14 bases remaining between them. CDR3 DNA: TGTGCCTGGACCAGGGGAGGGCCGAATCAGCCCCAGCATTTT. Its translation is CAWTRGGPNQPQHF.